Sequencing of this T cell receptor beta chain was carried out in a study of cytomegalovirus exposure and HLA in healthy donors. The V gene lost 4 bases and the J gene lost 4 bases, with 15 bases spanning the gap. CDR3 length: 16 residues. The germline gives CDR1 SGDLS, CDR2 YYNGEE. The PCR ran on 60 Vbeta and 13 Jbeta primers. Sequenced by immunoSEQ multiplex PCR; TCRdb stores in-frame clones only, minus some. Reported are 40,000 to 60,000 clones; the ten largest clones contain less than 2.5%. The sequence derives from a female donor in good health and CMV-seronegative. Source material: PBMCs. V is TRBV9 and J is TRBJ1-6, with a possible D match to TRBD1 (5 bases). Written as DNA, the CDR3 is TGTGCCAGCAGCACCGGCCGACAGCGTTATAATTCACCCCTCCACTTT. It yields the protein CASSTGRQRYNSPLHF.